Listed here is a single T cell receptor beta chain. There are 15 residues in the CDR3. V lost 1 base, J lost 2 bases, and 9 bases lay in between. Germline-derived CDR1 and CDR2 are SEHNR and FQNEAQ (reference sequence). Repertoires were generated with immunoSEQ multiplex PCR, while TCRdb's copy carries only in-frame clones and drops some. This table holds approximately 300,000 clones, roughly 90% found once. The data were obtained in a study of blood T cell repertoires in COVID-19. The receptor comes from a woman aged 25 to 39 who had recovered from COVID-19. J is TRBJ2-1 and V is TRBV7-9; D possibly corresponds to TRBD1 (6 bases). The source material was PBMCs or T cells enriched from blood (not recorded which). CDR3 residues: CASSLGQGPYNEQFF. The CDR3 DNA reads as TGTGCCAGCAGCTTAGGGCAGGGGCCCTACAATGAGCAGTTCTTC.